These 20 T cell receptor beta chains originate from one sample sequenced in a study of cytomegalovirus exposure and HLA in healthy donors (dated by TCRdb to about 2017). Library preparation was by the immunoSEQ multiplex PCR assay. A mixture of 60 forward primers for TCR Vbeta segments and 13 reverse primers for TCR Jbeta segments was used in the multiplex PCR. TCRdb's version of the immuneACCESS table is confined to in-frame rearrangements and falls short of the full clone set. An unresolved V gene accounts for under half of the shortfall where checked; the remainder is of unknown origin. The sample yields roughly 150,000 clones; 75% to 80% were counted once. In total, the top ten clones hold roughly 0.7% of the sample. The sample taken for sequencing was PBMCs. The receptors derive from a male donor in good health and CMV-seronegative.

J is TRBJ1-1 and V is TRBV30; D unresolved. Germline-derived CDR1 and CDR2 are GTSNPN and SVGIG (reference sequence). V lost 0 bases, J lost 4 bases, and 9 bases lay in between. This CDR3 comprises 13 residues. This CDR3 is CAWSVRRGTEAFF. As DNA, the CDR3 is TGTGCCTGGAGTGTACGGCGGGGCACTGAAGCTTTCTTT.

V and J are TRBV15 and TRBJ2-5; D is perhaps TRBD1 (5 bases). TRBJ2-7 matches the DNA end more closely, so the J call is doubtful. Germline V lookup: CDR1 LNHNV, CDR2 YYDKDF (reference sequence). The length of the CDR3 is 13 residues. CDR3 nucleotide sequence: TGTGCCACCAGCGGGGATAGGGGATACGAGCAGTACTTC. It encodes CATSGDRGYEQYF.

This clone was observed a few times. V usage is TRBV18 and J usage is TRBJ2-5, with D perhaps matching TRBD1 (5 bases). TRBJ2-7 matches the DNA end more closely, so the J call is doubtful. The CDR3 has 14 residues. From germline, CDR1 is KGHSH and CDR2 LQKENI. The CDR3 reads CASSPMTASYEQYF. In DNA form, the CDR3 reads TGTGCCAGCTCACCCATGACAGCTTCCTACGAGCAGTACTTC.

The V call is TRBV5-1, the J call TRBJ2-7, with 9 bases matching TRBD1. V lost 4 bases and J lost 7; bases outside the gene matches: 12. Per germline, CDR1 SGHRS and CDR2 YFSETQ. This CDR3 region has 15 residues. CDR3 amino acids: CASSPNPGQGLEQYF. The DNA of the CDR3 is TGCGCCAGCAGCCCGAATCCGGGACAGGGCCTAGAGCAGTACTTC.

The V gene is TRBV5-1, the J gene TRBJ2-1, with 9 bases matching TRBD1. Germline CDR1 is SGHRS and CDR2 is YFSETQ. The CDR3 is 16 amino acids. V lost 4 bases, J lost 5 bases, and 10 bases stayed unmatched. The CDR3 sequence: CASSERQGVNNNEQFF. For the CDR3, the DNA is TGCGCCAGCAGCGAGAGACAGGGGGTGAACAACAATGAGCAGTTCTTC.

V is TRBV27 and J is TRBJ1-4, with 10 bases aligning to TRBD1. Germline lookup yields CDR1 MNHEY and CDR2 SMNVEV (reference sequence). This CDR3 is 14 amino acids long. J gave up 7 bases and V 3 bases, and 2 bases lay outside the gene matches. In DNA, the CDR3 is TGTGCCAGCAGTTTCCGGGACAGGGGTGAAAAACTGTTTTTT. Residues: CASSFRDRGEKLFF.

V gene TRBV6-5 combines with J gene TRBJ2-1, with TRBD2 matching over 12 bases. Germline V gene sequence: CDR1 MNHEY, CDR2 SVGAGI. CDR3 length equals 15 residues. Germline trimming cut 6 bases from V and 4 bases from J; bases unmatched to any gene: 4. CDR3 amino acids: CASRRTSGAYNEQFF. CDR3 nucleotide sequence: TGTGCCAGCAGGCGGACTAGCGGGGCTTACAATGAGCAGTTCTTC.

The V gene is TRBV5-1, the J gene TRBJ2-7; 7 bases are a match to TRBD2. CDR3 length: 15 residues. Germline lookup yields CDR1 SGHRS and CDR2 YFSETQ. V shed 3 bases and J 1 base; nucleotides not matched to a gene: 7. CDR3 in amino acids: CASSSRPGGSYEQYF. For the CDR3, the DNA is TGCGCCAGCAGCTCACGGCCGGGGGGATCCTACGAGCAGTACTTC.

This chain uses TRBV5-1 with TRBJ2-3; 7 bases match TRBD2. The V gene end was trimmed by 8 bases and the J gene end by 5 bases; junction bases not matched to a gene: 17. Germline lookup yields CDR1 SGHRS and CDR2 YFSETQ. The length of the CDR3 is 16 residues. CDR3: CASCASGGLAVDTQYF. In nucleotides, the CDR3 is TGCGCCAGTTGCGCTTCGGGTGGGCTAGCGGTAGATACGCAGTATTTT.

The chain combines TRBV9 with TRBJ2-7; a weak D match, TRBD1 (6 bases). Germline-derived CDR1 and CDR2 are SGDLS and YYNGEE. Trimming removed 4 bases from V and 5 bases from J, with 19 bases in between. The CDR3 extends over 15 amino acids. The CDR3 region is CASSPRVGGWNEQYF. The CDR3 region has the DNA TGTGCCAGCAGCCCCCGTGTAGGGGGTTGGAACGAGCAGTACTTC.

The chain uses TRBV5-5 and TRBJ2-5; D is uncertain. The end of the DNA fits TRBJ2-7 better, so the J call may be wrong. Germline-derived CDR1 and CDR2 are SGHKS and YYEKEE (reference sequence). This CDR3 is built from 15 residues. The CDR3 DNA reads TGTGCCAGCAGCTTGGAAGCGACGGAGACCTACGAGCAGTACTTC. Its protein is CASSLEATETYEQYF.

The chain couples TRBV6-6 to TRBJ1-4; perhaps TRBD1 as D (6 bases). Per germline, CDR1 MNHNY and CDR2 SVGAGI (reference sequence). CDR3 size: 13 residues. Trimming removed 8 bases from V and 7 bases from J, with 14 bases in between. In DNA, the CDR3 is TGTGCCAGCGCCCAGGGGCTCGGTGAAAAACTGTTTTTT. Encoded protein: CASAQGLGEKLFF.

Note on this clone: Different DNA sequences within this sample yield the same CDR3. This rearrangement joins TRBV7-3 to TRBJ2-1; 8 positions match TRBD1. The CDR3 runs 14 residues. CDR1 SGHTA and CDR2 FQGTGA come from the germline V gene. The V and J ends lost 4 bases and 6 bases, in that order; junction bases with no gene match: 5. Here the CDR3 DNA reads TGTGCCAGCAGCTCGGACAGGGTAGGCAATGAGCAGTTCTTC. It translates to CASSSDRVGNEQFF.

The V and J genes are TRBV2 and TRBJ1-6, with TRBD1 matching 8 bases. Germline CDR1 and CDR2: SNHLY and FYNNEI. The CDR3 is made up of 18 amino acids. The V and J ends lost 5 bases and 0 bases, in that order; junction bases with no gene match: 9. The CDR3: CASSPGQVLSSYNSPLHF. The CDR3 DNA is TGTGCCAGCAGTCCGGGACAGGTTCTTAGCTCCTATAATTCACCCCTCCACTTT.

This chain connects TRBV5-6 to TRBJ1-1; D is unresolved. This CDR3 has 18 amino acids. Trimming cost V 0 bases and J 1 base, with 19 bases left between them. Germline CDR1 reads SGHDT; CDR2 reads YYEEEE. The CDR3 DNA reads TGTGCCAGCAGCTTGGGCCCTCGTTTGGAGTGGAGGAACACTGAAGCTTTCTTT. Translating it yields CASSLGPRLEWRNTEAFF. The whole variable domain, remainder taken from reference TRBV5-6 and TRBJ1-1, is DAGVTQSPTHLIKTRGQQVTLRCSPKSGHDTVSWYQQALGQGPQFIFQYYEEEERQRGNFPDRFSGHQFPNYSSELNVNALLLGDSALYLCASSLGPRLEWRNTEAFFGQGTRLTVV.

A single count supports this clone. This sequence joins TRBV15 and TRBJ2-1; tentatively, D is TRBD2 (5 bases). Deletions cut 5 bases from V and 4 bases from J, with 15 bases between. CDR3 length: 15 amino acids. Per the germline V gene, CDR1 is LNHNV and CDR2 is YYDKDF (reference sequence). CDR3 nucleotide sequence: TGTGCCACCAGCCCTCCGGGCCTAGCTTACAATGAGCAGTTCTTC. It encodes CATSPPGLAYNEQFF.

The chain recombines TRBV9 with TRBJ2-2; perhaps TRBD2 as D (7 bases). The ends were cut back, 5 bases at V and 0 bases at J, with 11 bases in the middle. This CDR3 contains 15 residues. Germline CDR1 SGDLS, CDR2 YYNGEE. This chain's CDR3 is CASRGGAANTGELFF. The CDR3 nucleotides are TGTGCCAGCAGGGGGGGGGCGGCGAACACCGGGGAGCTGTTTTTT.

The chain couples TRBV5-1 to TRBJ2-7, with 7 positions matching TRBD1. Trimming at V came to 6 bases and at J to 3 bases, leaving 6 bases not matched to a gene. CDR3 length: 13 residues. CDR1 is SGHRS and CDR2 is YFSETQ in the germline V gene. The CDR3 reads CASTGDSLYEQYF. CDR3 bases: TGCGCCAGCACCGGGGACAGCCTCTACGAGCAGTACTTC.

V is TRBV19 and J is TRBJ1-1; 11 nucleotides match TRBD1. Germline values: CDR1 LNHDA, CDR2 SQIVND (reference sequence). The CDR3 has 16 amino acids. V shed 6 bases and J 5 bases; nucleotides not matched to a gene: 11. This CDR3 reads CASRVGTGGRGTEAFF. CDR3 DNA sequence: TGTGCCAGTAGAGTGGGGACAGGGGGACGAGGAACTGAAGCTTTCTTT.

The table lists this clone with a few counts. The CDR3 protein is CAWGPGTNIYNEQFF. The CDR3 region has the DNA TGTGCCTGGGGCCCGGGGACTAACATCTACAATGAGCAGTTCTTC. J is TRBJ2-1 and V is TRBV30; TRBD2 matches at 7 bases. With 5 bases clipped from V and 3 bases from J, the junction kept 10 bases outside the gene matches. The CDR3 is 15 residues long. Germline CDR1 reads GTSNPN; CDR2 reads SVGIG (reference sequence).